This T cell receptor (beta chain) was sequenced during a study of blood T cell repertoires in COVID-19. Turning to the study itself: The United States, Italy and Spain were the sources of the acute and convalescent COVID-19 samples. Sources were T cells, B-cell-depleted T cells, or PBMCs; the material itself was cDNA or gDNA.

One Seattle source followed patients from active infection through their disease course. Germline CDR1 reads GTSNPN; CDR2 reads SVGIG (reference sequence). Losses at the gene ends were 1 base for V and 7 bases for J; bases not matched to a gene: 5. The CDR3 is 13 residues long. Per the authors' pipeline: How many nucleated cells were present was estimated from reference gene primer amplification. Data came from immunoSEQ multiplex PCR; TCRdb stores just in-frame clones and leaves some out. V and J calls and clone size are those listed in that table; D and trimming were worked out from the DNA. The table has more than 300,000 clones, about 89% seen once.

Sequenced: peripheral blood. This chain uses TRBV30 with TRBJ2-7; 9 nucleotides align to TRBD2. This receptor was obtained from a woman aged 25 to 39 with COVID-19, enrolled during active disease. CDR3 DNA sequence: TGTGCCTGGAGTGGCGGGAGGGCCGAAGAGCAGTACTTC. This translates into CAWSGGRAEEQYF.